This TCR beta chain was sequenced for a study of vaccination effects on CD4 cells after COVID-19. On the study more broadly: The ViraFEST assay expanded antigen-specific CD4+ T cells with viral peptide pools before sequencing.

The CDR3 covers 16 residues. Trimming stripped 2 bases from V and 3 bases from J, with 14 bases between. CDR1 is KGHSH, CDR2 LQKENI, per germline. Sequenced by immunoSEQ multiplex PCR; TCRdb stores in-frame clones only, minus some. This repertoire shows 40,000 or so clones, roughly 74% found once; its top ten account for roughly 3.1%. Study-level findings and limits: Researchers report that only 1 of 255 vaccine-induced clones in healthy vaccinees cross-reacted with common cold coronaviruses. The authors studied few convalescent patients and collected no early post-infection timepoints.

On this clone: Its specificity is unknown.

Subsequent to a culture period of about nine days, CD4+ T cells were isolated. Vaccine recipients, nucleocapsid antibody negative, had no prior SARS-CoV-2 infection. J is TRBJ2-1 and V is TRBV18, with D possibly TRBD1 on 5 matching bases. The receptor comes from a human donor who received a COVID-19 vaccine. The sequences come from CD4+ T cells from PBMCs cultured without peptide, collected before COVID-19 vaccination. The CDR3 loop reads CASSPSLLGVYNEQFF. The CDR3 DNA is TGTGCCAGCTCACCATCACTCCTAGGGGTCTACAATGAGCAGTTCTTC.